This T cell receptor (beta chain) was sequenced for a study of blood T cell repertoires in COVID-19. Overall study: Acute and convalescent COVID-19 samples came from the United States, Italy and Spain. Sources were T cells, B-cell-depleted T cells, or PBMCs; the material itself was cDNA or gDNA.

CDR1 is SGHVS and CDR2 is FNYEAQ in the germline V gene. CDR3 length equals 13 residues. The V gene lost 5 bases and the J gene lost 3 bases, with 8 bases spanning the gap. As originally analysed: Counts of nucleated cells, estimated from reference gene primer amplification, were obtained. Assay: immunoSEQ multiplex PCR; the TCRdb copy retains only in-frame clones and omits some. The DNA gave D and trimming, while V, J and clone size come from that table. This repertoire shows over 150,000 clones, around 83% found once; its top ten account for around 1%. This clone was counted at least ten times. Material: peripheral blood. The origin of this receptor is a middle-aged man with acute or convalescent COVID-19. The chain recombines TRBV7-6 with TRBJ2-1, with D possibly being TRBD2 (6 bases). CDR3 residues: CASSRDFYNEQFF. DNA of the CDR3: TGTGCCAGCAGCCGGGACTTCTACAATGAGCAGTTCTTC. Together with reference TRBV7-6 and TRBJ2-1, the CDR3 gives the full variable domain: GAGVSQSPRYKVTKRGQDVALRCDPISGHVSLYWYRQALGQGPEFLTYFNYEAQQDKSGLPNDRFSAERPEGSISTLTIQRTEQRDSAMYRCASSRDFYNEQFFGPGTRLTVL.